These 21 T cell receptor beta chains were sequenced from one sample in a study of T cells in Graves' hyperthyroidism and ophthalmopathy. The TCR beta CDR3 regions underwent amplification using RNA transcripts as the source. HTBI primers drove first-round RT-PCR of the TCR CDR3. TCRdb redid the calling of the multiplex PCR reads with MiXCR, one entry per CDR3 protein. The data contain fewer than 350,000 distinct CDR3 sequences, approximately 18% of them seen just once; the ten biggest clones take up around a sixth. Input material: blood. The origin of the receptors is a woman aged 40 to 50 with Graves' ophthalmopathy.

This clonotype was counted ten times or more. This chain links TRBV6-1 with TRBJ1-2; 8 positions agree with TRBD1. Trimming took 1 base from V and 4 from J; bases not matched to a gene: 5. The CDR3 runs to 15 residues. Germline CDR1 MNHNS, CDR2 SASEGT. CDR3 coding DNA: TGTGCCAGCAGTGAAGGGACAGGGAATCTCTATGGCTACACCTTC. Encoded protein: CASSEGTGNLYGYTF.

About this clonotype: With a much larger clone just one base away, this may be a read error. The chain has TRBV19 and TRBJ1-2; D gene ambiguous. CDR1 is LNHDA and CDR2 is SQIVND in the germline V gene (reference sequence). The CDR3 has 12 amino acids. The chain's CDR3 is CASRKSNYGCTF. The CDR3 bases are TGTGCCAGTCGGAAATCTAACTATGGCTGCACCTTC.

CDR3 residues: CASSTRTKNHNTGELFF. The CDR3 coding sequence is TGTGCCAGTAGTACCCGGACAAAAAATCATAACACCGGGGAGCTGTTTTTT. This rearrangement joins TRBV19 to TRBJ2-2; D is perhaps TRBD1 (5 bases). The CDR3 loop spans 17 amino acids. With 4 bases removed from V and 2 bases from J, the gap between germline ends came to 17 bases. Germline V gene sequence: CDR1 LNHDA, CDR2 SQIVND (reference sequence).

This clonotype has a count of ten or more. The V gene is TRBV25-1, the J gene TRBJ2-7; 7 nucleotides agree with TRBD2. Germline V CDR1 and CDR2: MGHDK, SYGVNS. The CDR3 runs 12 residues. V shed 6 bases, J shed 12 bases, and the junction held 11 bases outside the gene matches. The CDR3 sequence is CASSPPGGRAYF. The CDR3 DNA reads TGTGCCAGCAGCCCTCCGGGGGGACGGGCGTACTTC.

This clonotype showed up many times. CDR3 sequence reads: CSVEGQEDGYTF. The CDR3 bases are TGCAGCGTTGAAGGGCAGGAGGATGGCTACACCTTC. The rearrangement uses TRBV29-1 and TRBJ1-2; D unclear. Germline CDR1 SQVTM, CDR2 ANQGSEA. V was pared by 1 base and J by 6 bases, with 9 bases between. CDR3 length: 12 residues.

This clonotype was picked up many times. The CDR3 DNA sequence: TGTGCCTGGAGTCGGACAGGGCCCACTGAAGCTTTCTTT. Its protein product is CAWSRTGPTEAFF. The chain recombines TRBV30 with TRBJ1-1, with TRBD1 matching 8 bases. CDR1 is GTSNPN and CDR2 is SVGIG in the germline V gene (reference sequence). Losses at the gene ends were 2 bases for V and 4 bases for J; bases not matched to a gene: 3. The CDR3 covers 13 residues.

This clonotype was found many times. The chain couples TRBV20-1 to TRBJ2-5; 10 bases align to TRBD2. CDR1 and CDR2 from the germline V gene are DFQATT and SNEGSKA (reference sequence). Trimming at V came to 6 bases and at J to 7 bases, leaving 8 bases not matched to a gene. CDR3 length equals 13 residues. This CDR3 is CSAPGTSDVTQYF. CDR3 DNA sequence: TGCAGTGCCCCAGGGACTAGCGATGTGACCCAGTACTTC.

This clonotype was detected many times. This chain connects TRBV6-1 to TRBJ2-7; a weak D match, TRBD2 (5 bases). Trimming took off 5 bases at V and 1 base at J, with 9 bases between the two ends. From germline, CDR1 is MNHNS and CDR2 SASEGT. CDR3 size: 13 residues. The CDR3 bases are TGTGCCAGCAGTAGGACTCTATCCTACGAGCAGTACTTC. Encoded protein: CASSRTLSYEQYF.

This clonotype was picked up many times. The V and J genes are TRBV15 and TRBJ2-7; 8 nucleotides agree with TRBD1. The germline CDR1 and CDR2 sequences are LNHNV and YYDKDF (reference sequence). Trimming removed 3 bases from V and 0 bases from J; junction bases left unmatched: 1. The CDR3 is made up of 14 amino acids. For the CDR3, the DNA is TGTGCCACCAGCAGGGGGACAGGCTCCTACGAGCAGTACTTC. It translates to CATSRGTGSYEQYF. Drawing the rest from reference TRBV15 and TRBJ2-7, the complete variable domain is DAMVIQNPRYQVTQFGKPVTLSCSQTLNHNVMYWYQQKSSQAPKLLFHYYDKDFNNEADTPDNFQSRRPNTSFCFLDIRSPGLGDTAMYLCATSRGTGSYEQYFGPGTRLTVT.

This clonotype was seen many times. The chain uses TRBV28 and TRBJ2-4, with D unclear. Germline assignment: CDR1 MDHEN and CDR2 SYDVKM. V lost 2 bases and J 10 bases, leaving 15 bases between the germline ends. This CDR3 comprises 14 residues. The CDR3 here is CASSLVESPTIQYF. CDR3 DNA: TGTGCCAGCAGTTTAGTCGAGTCCCCCACGATTCAGTACTTC.

The rearrangement uses TRBV20-1 and TRBJ2-7; TRBD2 matches 13 bases. The CDR3 length is 14 residues. The germline V gene encodes CDR1 DFQATT and CDR2 SNEGSKA (reference sequence). V gave up 6 bases and J gave up 4 bases; unmatched junction bases: 6. The CDR3 sequence is CSAIGLAGVYEQYF. Written as DNA, the CDR3 is TGCAGTGCCATAGGACTAGCGGGAGTATACGAGCAGTACTTC.

This clonotype was counted at least ten times. V and J are TRBV5-1 and TRBJ2-7; 9 nucleotides line up with TRBD1. Germline values: CDR1 SGHRS, CDR2 YFSETQ. V trimming: 2 bases; J trimming: 5 bases; junction bases outside the gene matches: 5. The length of the CDR3 is 14 residues. The CDR3 DNA sequence: TGCGCCAGCAGCTTCGGACAGGGGTTGGACGAGCAGTACTTC. Protein sequence: CASSFGQGLDEQYF.

This clonotype was seen ten or more times. V is TRBV6-2 or TRBV6-3 and J is TRBJ2-7; 8 nucleotides line up with TRBD2. CDR1 and CDR2 from the germline V gene are MNHEY and SVGEGT. The CDR3 is 14 residues long. Unmatched junction bases numbered 7, after V lost 6 bases and J lost 3 bases. CDR3 sequence (DNA): TGTGCCAGCAGCTTGCCGGGACTAGGCTACGAGCAGTACTTC. Residues: CASSLPGLGYEQYF.

This clonotype came up many times. V is TRBV28 and J is TRBJ2-5, with D unresolved. V was pared by 6 bases and J by 2 bases, with 10 bases between. The germline V gene encodes CDR1 MDHEN and CDR2 SYDVKM. The CDR3 covers 13 residues. The CDR3 sequence: CASRDLEQETQYF. Here the CDR3 DNA reads TGTGCCAGCAGGGACCTAGAACAAGAGACCCAGTACTTC.

This clonotype came up many times. The chain couples TRBV20-1 to TRBJ1-1; D gene uncertain. There are 13 residues in the CDR3. The germline V gene encodes CDR1 DFQATT and CDR2 SNEGSKA (reference sequence). The V end lost 3 bases, the J end lost 1 base, and 9 bases lay between the germline ends. CDR3 amino acids: CSASPAQNTEAFF. The DNA of the CDR3 is TGCAGTGCTAGTCCCGCGCAGAACACTGAAGCTTTCTTT.

This clonotype came up many times. V usage is TRBV12-3 or TRBV12-4 and J usage is TRBJ1-5; 8 bases align to TRBD1. This CDR3 is 17 amino acids long. The V segment lost 2 bases and the J segment 3 bases; nucleotides outside the gene matches: 9. This chain's CDR3 is CASSLYTGGQDNQPQHF. The CDR3, as DNA: TGTGCCAGCAGTTTATATACAGGGGGACAGGACAATCAGCCCCAGCATTTT.

The table lists this clonotype with many counts. The chain carries TRBV19 and TRBJ2-2; 12 bases agree with TRBD2. This CDR3 is built from 18 residues. From germline, CDR1 is LNHDA and CDR2 SQIVND (reference sequence). V gave up 3 bases and J gave up 3 bases; unmatched junction bases: 8. CDR3 sequence: CASSISNRLAGDTGELFF. The DNA of the CDR3 is TGTGCCAGTAGTATCTCAAATCGACTAGCGGGAGACACCGGGGAGCTGTTTTTT.

This chain uses TRBV14 with TRBJ2-5; 7 nucleotides line up with TRBD1. The V and J ends lost 3 bases and 3 bases, in that order; junction bases with no gene match: 7. This CDR3 is built from 15 residues. Per germline, CDR1 SGHDN and CDR2 FVKESK. The CDR3 DNA is TGTGCCAGCAGCCACAAAGACAGGGTTGAAGAGACCCAGTACTTC. This sequence encodes CASSHKDRVEETQYF.

This clonotype came up many times. The J gene is TRBJ2-5, the V gene TRBV11-2; 10 bases map to TRBD1. CDR1 is SGHAT and CDR2 is FQNNGV in the germline V gene. Losses at the gene ends were 5 bases for V and 7 bases for J; bases not matched to a gene: 10. This CDR3 comprises 15 residues. The CDR3 DNA reads as TGTGCCAGCAGCCCTGACAGGGGGCATGAAGGGACCCAGTACTTC. Protein: CASSPDRGHEGTQYF.

There are many counts of this clonotype. The rearrangement joins TRBV12-3 or TRBV12-4 to TRBJ2-6; 10 positions agree with TRBD1. V was pared by 7 bases and J by 2 bases, with 5 bases of the junction left unmatched. The CDR3 is 16 amino acids. CDR3: CASMLTGGTGANVLTF. Written as DNA, the CDR3 is TGTGCCAGCATGTTGACAGGGGGCACTGGGGCCAACGTCCTGACTTTC.

This clonotype has at least ten counts. V gene TRBV2 combines with J gene TRBJ2-6; 7 nucleotides align to TRBD1. The CDR3 runs to 15 residues. Unmatched junction bases numbered 1, after V lost 3 bases and J lost 2 bases. Germline V gene lookup returns CDR1 SNHLY and CDR2 FYNNEI. Here the CDR3 reads CASSETGTGANVLTF. CDR3 nucleotides: TGTGCCAGCAGTGAGACAGGGACTGGGGCCAACGTCCTGACTTTC.